Below, one TCR beta chain is given with its context. This entry is derived from a study of TIL therapy for anti-PD-1-resistant metastatic lung cancer. Whole-study context: Patients then received nivolumab; progressors got lymphodepletion, TIL and IL-2. Median tumor mutation burden was around 1.6 mutations per megabase.

The germline V gene encodes CDR1 MDHEN and CDR2 SYDVKM. The ends lost 7 bases at V and 3 bases at J; junction bases unmatched: 24. CDR3 length: 20 amino acids. Time point described: pre-treatment sample, taken before nivolumab and TIL therapy. Patients were adults with stage 4 NSCLC. This was the immunoSEQ v3 assay. Sequencing was performed with immunoSEQ multiplex PCR; in TCRdb, only in-frame clones are kept and a portion is missing. The data show tens of thousands of clones, with 65% to 80% seen just once and more than 12% held by the top ten. The V call is TRBV28, the J call TRBJ1-5; 7 bases are shared with TRBD1. Sample: blood, taken at baseline. The TCR was taken from a man between 65 and 85 years old with non-small cell lung cancer. The chain's CDR3 is CASNSYAFRDSQINNQPQHF. The CDR3 DNA reads as TGTGCCAGCAACTCATACGCGTTTAGGGACAGCCAGATCAACAATCAGCCCCAGCATTTT.